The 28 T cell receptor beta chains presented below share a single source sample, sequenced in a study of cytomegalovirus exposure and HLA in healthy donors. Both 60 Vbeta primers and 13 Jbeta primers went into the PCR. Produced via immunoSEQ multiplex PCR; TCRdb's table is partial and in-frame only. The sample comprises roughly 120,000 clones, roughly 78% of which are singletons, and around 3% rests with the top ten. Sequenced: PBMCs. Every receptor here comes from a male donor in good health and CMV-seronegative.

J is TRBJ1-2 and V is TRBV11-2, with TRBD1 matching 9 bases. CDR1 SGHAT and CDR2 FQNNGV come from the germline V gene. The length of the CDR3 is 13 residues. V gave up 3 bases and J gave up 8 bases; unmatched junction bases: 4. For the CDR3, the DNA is TGTGCCAGCAGCTTCCCAACAGGGGGCGGCTACACCTTC. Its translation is CASSFPTGGGYTF.

The chain's CDR3 is CASSDSSDSPLHF. DNA for the CDR3: TGTGCCAGCAGTGACTCCAGCGATTCACCCCTCCACTTT. The chain links TRBV2 to TRBJ1-6; D is unclear. Trimming removed 3 bases at V and 8 bases at J, with 8 bases between. The CDR3 is 13 amino acids. Per the germline V gene, CDR1 is SNHLY and CDR2 is FYNNEI. Based on the CDR3 plus reference TRBV2 and TRBJ1-6, the full variable domain is EPEVTQTPSHQVTQMGQEVILRCVPISNHLYFYWYRQILGQKVEFLVSFYNNEISEKSEIFDDQFSVERPDGSNFTLKIRSTKLEDSAMYFCASSDSSDSPLHFGNGTRLTVT.

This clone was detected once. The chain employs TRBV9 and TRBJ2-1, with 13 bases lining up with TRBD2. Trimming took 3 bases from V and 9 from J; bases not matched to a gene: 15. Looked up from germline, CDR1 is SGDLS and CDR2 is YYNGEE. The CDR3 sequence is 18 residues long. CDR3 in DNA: TGTGCCAGCAGCGCCGGGACTAGCGGGGCCAAAAGCCAGGGTGAGCAGTTCTTC. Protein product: CASSAGTSGAKSQGEQFF.

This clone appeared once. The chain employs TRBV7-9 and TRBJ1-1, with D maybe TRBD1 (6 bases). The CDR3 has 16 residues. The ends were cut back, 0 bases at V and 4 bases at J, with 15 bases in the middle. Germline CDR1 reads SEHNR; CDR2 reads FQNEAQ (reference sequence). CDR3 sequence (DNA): TGTGCCAGCAGCTTAGCGCAGGGGCGCGGAGGCACTGAAGCTTTCTTT. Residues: CASSLAQGRGGTEAFF.

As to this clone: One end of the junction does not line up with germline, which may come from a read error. CDR3 protein: CASSDRGGREIQYF. The CDR3 DNA is TGTGCCAGCAGTGACAGGGGTGGAAGAGAGATCCAGTACTTC. This chain joins TRBV2 and TRBJ2-5, with a weak D call TRBD1 (6 bases). CDR3 length: 14 amino acids. Germline V gene lookup returns CDR1 SNHLY and CDR2 FYNNEI.

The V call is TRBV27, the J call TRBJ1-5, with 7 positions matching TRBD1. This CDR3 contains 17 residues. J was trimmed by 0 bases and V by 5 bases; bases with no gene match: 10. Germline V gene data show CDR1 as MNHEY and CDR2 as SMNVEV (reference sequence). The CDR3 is CASSLYSGTASNQPQHF. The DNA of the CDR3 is TGTGCCAGCAGTCTCTATTCCGGGACAGCTAGCAATCAGCCCCAGCATTTT.

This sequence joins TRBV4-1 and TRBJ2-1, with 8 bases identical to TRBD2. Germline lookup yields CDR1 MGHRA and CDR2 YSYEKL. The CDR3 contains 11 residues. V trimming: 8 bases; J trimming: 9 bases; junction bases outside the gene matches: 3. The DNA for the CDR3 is TGCGCCAGCTCCGGGGGGGGTGAGCAGTTCTTC. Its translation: CASSGGGEQFF.

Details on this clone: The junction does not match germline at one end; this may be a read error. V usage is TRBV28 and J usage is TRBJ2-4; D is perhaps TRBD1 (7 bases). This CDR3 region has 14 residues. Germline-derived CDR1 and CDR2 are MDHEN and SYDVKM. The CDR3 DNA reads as TGTGCCAGCAGTCCGTCCTCAGGGGGGAACAGTCAGTACTTC. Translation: CASSPSSGGNSQYF.

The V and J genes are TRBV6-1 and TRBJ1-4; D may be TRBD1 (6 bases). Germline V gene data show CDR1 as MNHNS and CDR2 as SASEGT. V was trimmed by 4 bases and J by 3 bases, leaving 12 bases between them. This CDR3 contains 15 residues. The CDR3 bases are TGTGCCAGCAGTGCCAGGGGCCTGGCTAATGAAAAACTGTTTTTT. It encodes CASSARGLANEKLFF.

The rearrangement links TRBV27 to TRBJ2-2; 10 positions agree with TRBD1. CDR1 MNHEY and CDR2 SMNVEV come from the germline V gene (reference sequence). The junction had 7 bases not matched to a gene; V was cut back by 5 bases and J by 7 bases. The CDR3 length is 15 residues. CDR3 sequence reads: CASSRDRGRSGELFF. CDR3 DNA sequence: TGTGCCAGCAGTCGAGACAGGGGGCGAAGCGGGGAGCTGTTTTTT.

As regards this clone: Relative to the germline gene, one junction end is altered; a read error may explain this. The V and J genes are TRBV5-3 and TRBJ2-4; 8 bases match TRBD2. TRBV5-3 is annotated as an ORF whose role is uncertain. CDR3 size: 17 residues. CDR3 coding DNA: TGTGCCAGAAGCCCGGGGGGGGTGATGAATGACAAAAACAGTCAGTACTTC. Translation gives CARSPGGVMNDKNSQYF.

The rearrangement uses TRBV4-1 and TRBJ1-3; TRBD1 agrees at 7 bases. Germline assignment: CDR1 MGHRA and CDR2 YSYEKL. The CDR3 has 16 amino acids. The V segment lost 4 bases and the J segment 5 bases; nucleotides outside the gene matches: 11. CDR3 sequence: CASSLISTGERNTIYF. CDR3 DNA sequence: TGCGCCAGCAGCCTAATTTCCACAGGGGAAAGAAACACCATATATTTT.

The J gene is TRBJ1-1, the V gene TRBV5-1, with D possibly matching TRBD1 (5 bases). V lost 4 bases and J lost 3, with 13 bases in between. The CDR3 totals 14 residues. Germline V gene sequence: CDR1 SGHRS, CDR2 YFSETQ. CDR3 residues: CASSPRDGDTEAFF. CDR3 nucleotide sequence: TGCGCCAGCAGCCCCAGGGATGGGGACACTGAAGCTTTCTTT.

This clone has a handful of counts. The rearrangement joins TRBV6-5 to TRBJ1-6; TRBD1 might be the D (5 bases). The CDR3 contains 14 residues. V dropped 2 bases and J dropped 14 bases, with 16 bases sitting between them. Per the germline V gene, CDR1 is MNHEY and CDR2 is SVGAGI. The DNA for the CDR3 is TGTGCCAGCAGTTACGGCCCCGGGGGGTTGGCCCTCCACTTT. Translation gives CASSYGPGGLALHF.

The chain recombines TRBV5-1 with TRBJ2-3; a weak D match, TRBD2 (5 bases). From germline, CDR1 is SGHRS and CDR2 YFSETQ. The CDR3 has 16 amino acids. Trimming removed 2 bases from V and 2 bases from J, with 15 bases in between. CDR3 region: CASSLGLQSYTDTQYF. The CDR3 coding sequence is TGCGCCAGCAGCTTAGGACTCCAAAGCTACACAGATACGCAGTATTTT.

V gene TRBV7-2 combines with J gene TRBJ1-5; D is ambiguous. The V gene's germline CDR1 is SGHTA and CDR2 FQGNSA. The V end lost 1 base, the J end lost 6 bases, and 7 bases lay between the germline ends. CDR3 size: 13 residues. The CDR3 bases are TGTGCCAGCAGCTTAGGAGTTCGTCAGCCCCAGCATTTT. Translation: CASSLGVRQPQHF.

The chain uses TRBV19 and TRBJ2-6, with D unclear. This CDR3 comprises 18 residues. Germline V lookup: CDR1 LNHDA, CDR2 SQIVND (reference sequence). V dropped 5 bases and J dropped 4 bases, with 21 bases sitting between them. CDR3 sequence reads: CASSLLFLAEAGANVLTF. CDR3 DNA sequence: TGTGCCAGTAGTCTCCTGTTCTTGGCCGAGGCCGGGGCCAACGTCCTGACTTTC.

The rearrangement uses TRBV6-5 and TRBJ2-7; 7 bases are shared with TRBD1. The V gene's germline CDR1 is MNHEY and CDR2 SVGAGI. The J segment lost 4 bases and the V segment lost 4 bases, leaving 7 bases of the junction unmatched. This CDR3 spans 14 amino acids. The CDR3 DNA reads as TGTGCCAGCAGTTGGGCCAGGGGGATATACGAGCAGTACTTC. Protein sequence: CASSWARGIYEQYF.

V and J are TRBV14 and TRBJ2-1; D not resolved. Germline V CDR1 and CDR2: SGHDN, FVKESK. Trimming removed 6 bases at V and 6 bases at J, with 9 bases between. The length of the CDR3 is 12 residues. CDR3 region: CASSWSSNEQFF. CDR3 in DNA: TGTGCCAGCAGTTGGTCGAGCAATGAGCAGTTCTTC.

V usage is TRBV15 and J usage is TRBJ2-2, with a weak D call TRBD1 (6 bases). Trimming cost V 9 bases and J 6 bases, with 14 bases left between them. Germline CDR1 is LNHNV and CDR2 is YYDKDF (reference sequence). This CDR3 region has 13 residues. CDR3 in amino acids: CATSPQGSGELFF. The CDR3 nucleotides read TGTGCCACTAGCCCCCAGGGGTCCGGGGAGCTGTTTTTT.

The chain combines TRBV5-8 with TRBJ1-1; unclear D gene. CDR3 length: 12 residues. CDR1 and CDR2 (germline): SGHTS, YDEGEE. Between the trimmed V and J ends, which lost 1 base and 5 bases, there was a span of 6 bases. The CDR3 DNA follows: TGTGCCAGCAGCTTGTTGAGGACTGAAGCTTTCTTT. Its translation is CASSLLRTEAFF.

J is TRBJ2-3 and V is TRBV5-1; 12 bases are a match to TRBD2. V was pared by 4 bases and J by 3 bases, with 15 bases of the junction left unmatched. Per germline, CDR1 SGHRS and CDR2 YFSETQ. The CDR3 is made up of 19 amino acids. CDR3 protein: CASSTRITPSGRGTDTQYF. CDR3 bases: TGCGCCAGCAGCACACGAATCACCCCTAGCGGGAGGGGGACAGATACGCAGTATTTT.

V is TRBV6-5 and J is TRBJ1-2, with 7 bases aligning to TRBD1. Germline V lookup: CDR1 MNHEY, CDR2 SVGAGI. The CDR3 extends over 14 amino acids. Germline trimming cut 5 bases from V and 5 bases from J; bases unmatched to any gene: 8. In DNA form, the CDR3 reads TGTGCCAGCAGTAAGACCGGGACAGTATATGGCTACACCTTC. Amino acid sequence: CASSKTGTVYGYTF.

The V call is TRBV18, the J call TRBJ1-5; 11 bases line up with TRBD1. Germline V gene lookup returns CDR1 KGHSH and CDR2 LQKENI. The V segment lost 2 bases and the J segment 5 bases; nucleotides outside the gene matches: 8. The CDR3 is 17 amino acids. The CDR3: CASSPYRDRGTHQPQHF. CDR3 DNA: TGTGCCAGCTCACCATATAGGGACAGGGGGACGCATCAGCCCCAGCATTTT.

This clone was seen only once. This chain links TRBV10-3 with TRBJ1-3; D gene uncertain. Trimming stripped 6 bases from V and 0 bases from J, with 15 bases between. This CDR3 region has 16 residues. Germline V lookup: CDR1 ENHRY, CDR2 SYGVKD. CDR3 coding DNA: TGTGCCATCAGGGAGGCAGGCGCACACTCTGGAAACACCATATATTTT. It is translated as CAIREAGAHSGNTIYF.

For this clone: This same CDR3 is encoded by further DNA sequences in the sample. For the CDR3, the DNA is TGTGCCAGCAGCTTGTCCAGGGGCGCGGACTATGGCTACACCTTC. As protein: CASSLSRGADYGYTF. The V call is TRBV5-4, the J call TRBJ1-2, with D possibly TRBD1 on 6 matching bases. CDR1 and CDR2 (germline): SGHNT, YYREEE (reference sequence). Trimming stripped 1 base from V and 3 bases from J, with 13 bases between. The CDR3 extends over 15 amino acids.

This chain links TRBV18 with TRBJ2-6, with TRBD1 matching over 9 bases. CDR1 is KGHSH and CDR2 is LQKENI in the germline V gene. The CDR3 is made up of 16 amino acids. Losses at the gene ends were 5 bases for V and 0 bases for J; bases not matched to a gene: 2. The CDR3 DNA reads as TGTGCCAGCTCAAGGACAGGGGTCTCTGGGGCCAACGTCCTGACTTTC. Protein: CASSRTGVSGANVLTF.

CDR3 sequence: CASSLSSGSVTDTQYF. Written as DNA, the CDR3 is TGTGCCAGCAGCTTAAGCAGCGGGAGTGTAACAGATACGCAGTATTTT. The chain joins TRBV7-2 to TRBJ2-3, with 8 bases lining up with TRBD2. From germline, CDR1 is SGHTA and CDR2 FQGNSA. This CDR3 spans 16 amino acids. The V gene end was trimmed by 2 bases and the J gene end by 3 bases; junction bases not matched to a gene: 7.